The TCR beta chain under discussion was sequenced for a study of shared clonotypes between healthy human individuals. The CDR3 loop spans 13 amino acids. CDR1 is SNHLY and CDR2 is FYNNEI in the germline V gene. Trimming stripped 5 bases from V and 0 bases from J, with 8 bases between. Libraries were prepared by immunoSEQ multiplex PCR; TCRdb keeps only in-frame clonotypes and omits some of them. The sample yields some 800,000 clones, 90% to 95% seen once. As to this clone: Its specificity is not known.

Notes on the study in general: Clonotype sharing among the donors was expected to vary with sequencing depth. Owing to a small donor count, the genetic and exposure-history diversity represented was limited.

Naive CD8 cells were CD45RO-negative, positively selected for CCR7, excluding terminally differentiated effector memory CD45RA+ cells. The sequencing sample was made of naive CD8+ T cells sorted from blood. This sequence was found in a man aged 30 to 39 in good health. The chain uses TRBV2 and TRBJ2-7; D is unresolved. CDR3 sequence: CASSSMGSYEQYF. CDR3 bases: TGTGCCAGCAGTAGCATGGGCTCCTACGAGCAGTACTTC.